Following are 11 T cell receptor beta chains from one sample sequenced in a study of Graves' ophthalmopathy and Graves' hyperthyroidism. Amplified TCR beta CDR3 regions were obtained using RNA transcripts as template. HTBI-primed RT-PCR formed the first round, and a multiplex PCR formed the second. MiXCR was run by TCRdb on the multiplex PCR reads, yielding one entry per CDR3 protein. This table has hundreds of thousands of distinct CDR3 sequences, about 41% appearing once. The sample comprised peripheral blood. The receptors were sampled from an adult man with Graves' ophthalmopathy.

The chain couples TRBV25-1 to TRBJ2-6; D is undetermined. V was shortened by 8 bases and J by 3 bases, with 5 bases between the two germline ends. In germline, CDR1 is MGHDK, CDR2 SYGVNS. This CDR3 comprises 12 residues. This CDR3 reads CASQSGANVLTF. CDR3 coding DNA: TGTGCCAGCCAAAGTGGGGCCAACGTCCTGACTTTC.

CDR3 in amino acids: CASSSDRRSYNEQFF. The CDR3 nucleotides are TGTGCCAGCAGCTCTGACCGGCGTTCCTACAATGAGCAGTTCTTC. This chain links TRBV11-1 with TRBJ2-1, with D unresolved. Trimming shortened V by 4 bases and J by 1 base, and 11 bases separated the two germline ends. The CDR3 has 15 residues. CDR1 SGHAT and CDR2 FQDESV come from the germline V gene (reference sequence).

This clonotype was counted many times. V usage is TRBV12-3 or TRBV12-4 and J usage is TRBJ2-7; TRBD2 aligns across 8 bases. Trimming cost V 7 bases and J 6 bases; bases outside gene matches: 11. This CDR3 has 14 amino acids. CDR3 residues: CASTPDSGMVEQYF. CDR3 in DNA: TGTGCCAGCACCCCGGATAGCGGGATGGTCGAGCAGTACTTC.

This clonotype has ten or more counts. V is TRBV12-3 or TRBV12-4 and J is TRBJ2-5, with D possibly TRBD2 on 7 matching bases. The CDR3 totals 13 residues. Trimming cost V 4 bases and J 7 bases, with 13 bases left between them. The CDR3 loop reads CASSSGEGATQYF. CDR3 DNA: TGTGCCAGCAGTTCAGGGGAGGGCGCGACCCAGTACTTC.

The gene calls are TRBV7-6 and TRBJ2-6, with 8 bases matching TRBD2. Germline V lookup: CDR1 SGHVS, CDR2 FNYEAQ. J gave up 5 bases and V 5 bases, and 5 bases lay outside the gene matches. The CDR3 length is 15 residues. CDR3 nucleotide sequence: TGTGCCAGCAGCGCGGGTAGCGGGAGGGCCAACGTCCTGACTTTC. It codes for CASSAGSGRANVLTF.

This clonotype occurred many times. The chain joins TRBV29-1 to TRBJ2-5, with TRBD2 matching over 13 bases. In germline, CDR1 is SQVTM, CDR2 ANQGSEA. V was clipped by 4 bases and J by 4 bases; unmatched bases: 9. The CDR3 length is 16 residues. The CDR3 is CSVAGLAGLAAETQYF. The CDR3 DNA follows: TGCAGCGTTGCGGGACTAGCGGGGCTCGCCGCAGAGACCCAGTACTTC. Based on the CDR3 plus reference TRBV29-1 and TRBJ2-5, the full variable domain is SAVISQKPSRDICQRGTSLTIQCQVDSQVTMMFWYRQQPGQSLTLIATANQGSEATYESGFVIDKFPISRPNLTFSTLTVSNMSPEDSSIYLCSVAGLAGLAAETQYFGPGTRLLVL.

This clonotype was detected ten times or more. The V gene is TRBV12-3 or TRBV12-4, the J gene TRBJ2-5; D is possibly TRBD2 (6 bases). The CDR3 runs 13 residues. Trimming shortened V by 7 bases and J by 5 bases, and 14 bases separated the two germline ends. The CDR3, as DNA: TGTGCCAGCAAGTTCGGGGGTGGGGAGACCCAGTACTTC. Translated: CASKFGGGETQYF.

The rearrangement links TRBV12-3 or TRBV12-4 to TRBJ1-2, with D unclear. The CDR3 runs to 13 residues. Trimming cost V 6 bases and J 0 bases, with 8 bases left between them. The CDR3 nucleotides are TGTGCCAGCAGACCGCTTGCTAACTATGGCTACACCTTC. As protein: CASRPLANYGYTF.

The chain recombines TRBV10-3 with TRBJ1-1, with D possibly matching TRBD1 (6 bases). Trimming shortened V by 10 bases and J by 9 bases, and 18 bases separated the two germline ends. The CDR3 has 12 residues. Germline V gene data show CDR1 as ENHRY and CDR2 as SYGVKD. CDR3 amino acids: CASTTGFLKAFF. The CDR3 DNA reads TGTGCCAGCACTACAGGGTTCCTAAAAGCTTTCTTT.

In this sample, this clonotype turned up many times. The chain joins TRBV3-1 to TRBJ2-5; D is possibly TRBD1 or TRBD2 (6 bases each). The CDR3 covers 14 residues. The germline V gene has CDR1 LGHDT and CDR2 YNNKEL (reference sequence). V lost 3 bases and J 4 bases, leaving 12 bases between the germline ends. The CDR3 sequence is CASSHRGGLETQYF. CDR3 bases: TGTGCCAGCAGCCACCGTGGGGGGCTAGAGACCCAGTACTTC.

V usage is TRBV25-1 and J usage is TRBJ1-1; D is possibly TRBD1 (5 bases). The CDR3 is 19 residues long. Per germline, CDR1 MGHDK and CDR2 SYGVNS. V dropped 2 bases and J dropped 6 bases, with 28 bases sitting between them. The CDR3 loop is CASSEGTLGLAGGRSEAFF. Written as DNA, the CDR3 is TGTGCCAGCAGTGAAGGCACTCTGGGTCTGGCCGGGGGGAGGTCTGAAGCTTTCTTT.